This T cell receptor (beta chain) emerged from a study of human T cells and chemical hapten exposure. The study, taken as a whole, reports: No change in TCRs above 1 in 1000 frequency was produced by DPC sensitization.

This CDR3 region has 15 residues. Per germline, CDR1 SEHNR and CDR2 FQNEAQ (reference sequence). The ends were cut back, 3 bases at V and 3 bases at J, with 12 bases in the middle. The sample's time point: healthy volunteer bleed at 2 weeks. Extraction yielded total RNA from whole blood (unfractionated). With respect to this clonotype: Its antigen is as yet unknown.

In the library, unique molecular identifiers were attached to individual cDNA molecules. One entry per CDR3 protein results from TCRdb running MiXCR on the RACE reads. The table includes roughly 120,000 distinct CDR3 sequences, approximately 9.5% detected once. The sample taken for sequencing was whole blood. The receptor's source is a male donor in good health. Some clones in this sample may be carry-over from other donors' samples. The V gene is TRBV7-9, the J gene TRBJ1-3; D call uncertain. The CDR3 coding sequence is TGTGCCAGCAGCTTGGCGAATCTCCTTGGAAACACCATATATTTT. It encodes CASSLANLLGNTIYF.